This T cell receptor (beta chain) was documented in a study of radiotherapy plus CTLA-4 blockade in lung cancer. Using immunoSEQ multiplex PCR, the repertoire was profiled, and TCRdb retains in-frame clones only, with some absent. The profile shows 90,000 to 130,000 clones, around 84% of them singletons. People whose metastatic non-small-cell lung cancer was chemo-refractory got focal radiation along with CTLA-4 blockade by ipilimumab. Germline V lookup: CDR1 SQVTM, CDR2 ANQGSEA. There are 13 residues in the CDR3. V lost 7 bases and J 5 bases, leaving 14 bases between the germline ends. Sample: peripheral blood, taken from a patient treated with radiotherapy plus ipilimumab. The sequence derives from a human donor with non-small cell lung cancer that progressed on radiotherapy plus ipilimumab. Some clones in this sample may be carry-over from other donors' samples. The chain combines TRBV29-1 with TRBJ1-4; D gene unclear. The CDR3, as DNA: TGCAGCGGCCGGAACCCGGCGAATGAAAAACTGTTTTTT. It specifies CSGRNPANEKLFF.